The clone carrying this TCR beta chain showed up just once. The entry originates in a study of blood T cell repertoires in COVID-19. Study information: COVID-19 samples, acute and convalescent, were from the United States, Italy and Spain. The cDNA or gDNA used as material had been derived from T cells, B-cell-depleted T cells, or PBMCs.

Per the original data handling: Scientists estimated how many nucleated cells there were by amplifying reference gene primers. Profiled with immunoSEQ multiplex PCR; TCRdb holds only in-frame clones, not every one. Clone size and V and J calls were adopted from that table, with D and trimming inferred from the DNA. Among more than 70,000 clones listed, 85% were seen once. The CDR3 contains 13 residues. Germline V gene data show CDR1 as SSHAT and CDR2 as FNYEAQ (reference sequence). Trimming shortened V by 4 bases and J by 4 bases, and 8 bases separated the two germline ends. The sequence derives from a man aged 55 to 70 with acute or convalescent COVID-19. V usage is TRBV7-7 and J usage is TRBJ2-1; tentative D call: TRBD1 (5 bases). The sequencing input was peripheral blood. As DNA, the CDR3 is TGTGCCAGCAGCTCGACAGTATACAATGAGCAGTTCTTC. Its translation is CASSSTVYNEQFF.